The source of this TCR beta chain is a study of response to subunit inactivated influenza vaccine. The CDR3 extends over 14 amino acids. With 6 bases clipped from V and 4 bases from J, the junction kept 6 bases outside the gene matches. Looked up from germline, CDR1 is DFQATT and CDR2 is SNEGSKA (reference sequence). MiXCR, run by TCRdb on the RT-PCR reads, gives a single entry per CDR3 protein. Of approximately 290,000 distinct CDR3 sequences in the sample, 22% were seen once. Study-wide findings and caveats: T cells newly recruited by each seasonal influenza vaccination are few, the authors suggested.

As concerns this clonotype: The antigen is undetermined.

This sequence joins TRBV20-1 and TRBJ2-7; TRBD2 matches at 13 bases. The sequencing used PBMCs from blood, collected less than 22 months after vaccination. The sequence derives from a man between 50 and 70 years old who received an inactivated influenza vaccine. CDR3 bases: TGCAGTGCGACCCGGACTAGCGGGAGATACGAGCAGTACTTC. As protein: CSATRTSGRYEQYF.